Presented here are 22 T cell receptor beta chains from one specimen sequenced in a study of post-analysis software for immune sequencing data. Study conclusions and caveats: About 5 TRBV segments (TRBV5-6, TRBV5-1 and TRBV20-1 among them) occurred more frequently in patients than in controls.

Their recognized antigens are unknown. The library was made from cDNA and included unique molecular identifiers. MiXCR, run by TCRdb on the PCR reads, gives a single entry per CDR3 protein. This table holds 800,000 to 950,000 distinct CDR3 sequences, around 53% found once. The specimen sequenced was blood. The receptors shown here come from a girl between 5 and 17 years old with multiple sclerosis.

This chain links TRBV6-5 with TRBJ1-1; 7 positions agree with TRBD1. The germline V gene encodes CDR1 MNHEY and CDR2 SVGAGI. The CDR3 runs 16 residues. The V gene end was trimmed by 6 bases and the J gene end by 3 bases; junction bases not matched to a gene: 13. The CDR3 DNA follows: TGTGCCAGCAGGGAGAGGGGGCCCGGCCAATACACTGAAGCTTTCTTT. Its translation: CASRERGPGQYTEAFF.

This chain links TRBV7-6 with TRBJ1-6; D is possibly TRBD1 (5 bases). CDR1 SGHVS and CDR2 FNYEAQ come from the germline V gene. V lost 1 base, J lost 1 base, and 11 bases lay in between. The CDR3 length is 17 residues. The CDR3 DNA is TGTGCCAGCAGCTTAGAAGGGGTGGGTTCCTATAATTCACCCCTCCACTTT. Its protein product is CASSLEGVGSYNSPLHF.

This clonotype was counted only a few times. The rearrangement links TRBV6-1 to TRBJ2-4; 15 bases fit TRBD2. The junction had 9 bases not matched to a gene; V was cut back by 2 bases and J by 4 bases. The V gene's germline CDR1 is MNHNS and CDR2 SASEGT. This CDR3 is built from 19 residues. The CDR3 nucleotides are TGTGCCAGCAGTGAAAGTTCGGGACTAGCGGGAGGCTGGAAAAACATTCAGTACTTC. Translated: CASSESSGLAGGWKNIQYF.

This clonotype was seen more than once but under ten times. The chain uses TRBV20-1 and TRBJ2-7; D call uncertain. Germline CDR1 reads DFQATT; CDR2 reads SNEGSKA (reference sequence). This CDR3 is 12 amino acids long. Trimming cost V 3 bases and J 0 bases, with 6 bases left between them. The DNA for the CDR3 is TGCAGTGCTAGTCCACTCTCCTACGAGCAGTACTTC. The encoded protein is CSASPLSYEQYF.

V usage is TRBV18 and J usage is TRBJ1-5; D is undetermined. V lost 6 bases, J lost 7 bases, and 13 bases lay in between. In germline, CDR1 is KGHSH, CDR2 LQKENI. CDR3 length equals 13 residues. The CDR3 region has the DNA TGTGCCAGCTCCGGGATGTCTGACCAGCCCCAGCATTTT. Its protein is CASSGMSDQPQHF.

This chain joins TRBV6-1 and TRBJ2-2; 9 nucleotides match TRBD1. CDR3 length: 14 amino acids. Trimming removed 7 bases from V and 5 bases from J; junction bases left unmatched: 5. The germline V gene encodes CDR1 MNHNS and CDR2 SASEGT. CDR3 coding DNA: TGTGCCAGCAATTGGGACAGGGAAACCGGGGAGCTGTTTTTT. Its translation is CASNWDRETGELFF.

This clonotype turned up a few times. This chain uses TRBV7-2 with TRBJ2-7, with TRBD2 identical over 8 bases. V shed 6 bases and J 0 bases; nucleotides not matched to a gene: 4. The CDR3 runs to 14 residues. Germline V CDR1 and CDR2: SGHTA, FQGNSA. CDR3 protein: CASRVAGSSYEQYF. The CDR3 DNA follows: TGTGCCAGCAGAGTAGCGGGGAGCTCCTACGAGCAGTACTTC.

The chain employs TRBV5-1 and TRBJ2-7; 10 bases fit TRBD2. The J call is doubtful: the DNA matches TRBJ2-4 better. The CDR3 consists of 18 residues. Germline V gives CDR1 SGHRS, CDR2 YFSETQ. CDR3 in DNA: TGCGCCAGCAGCTTGGTTCCTAGCGGGGGAGTAGCCAAAAACATTCAGTACTTC. Amino acids: CASSLVPSGGVAKNIQYF.

The chain recombines TRBV15 with TRBJ2-7; 7 nucleotides match TRBD1. Germline lookup yields CDR1 LNHNV and CDR2 YYDKDF (reference sequence). The CDR3 length is 18 residues. Trimming at V came to 0 bases and at J to 2 bases, leaving 13 bases not matched to a gene. The CDR3 protein is CATSRDNVWTGNTYEQYF. CDR3 bases: TGTGCCACCAGCAGAGACAATGTTTGGACAGGAAATACCTACGAGCAGTACTTC.

V is TRBV2 and J is TRBJ2-1; a weak D match, TRBD1 (5 bases). Germline V CDR1 and CDR2: SNHLY, FYNNEI. This CDR3 comprises 18 residues. Deletions cut 7 bases from V and 0 bases from J, with 22 bases between. The CDR3 reads CASTRYRLQDSSYNEQFF. The CDR3 coding sequence is TGTGCCAGCACTCGTTATAGGCTACAGGATTCCTCCTACAATGAGCAGTTCTTC.

This clonotype came up once. The CDR3 loop reads CSARDVRTGGNTGELFF. In DNA form, the CDR3 reads TGCAGTGCTAGAGATGTAAGGACAGGGGGGAACACCGGGGAGCTGTTTTTT. This chain uses TRBV20-1 with TRBJ2-2; TRBD1 aligns across 10 bases. CDR3 length: 17 amino acids. Losses at the gene ends were 0 bases for V and 1 base for J; bases not matched to a gene: 5. CDR1 is DFQATT, CDR2 SNEGSKA, per germline (reference sequence).

The chain couples TRBV20-1 to TRBJ2-7, with 12 bases lining up with TRBD2. Matching the DNA end better, TRBJ2-5 makes the J call doubtful. The CDR3 is 16 amino acids. Germline V lookup: CDR1 DFQATT, CDR2 SNEGSKA (reference sequence). CDR3 residues: CSAGGLAGGPRETQYF. The CDR3 nucleotides are TGCAGTGCTGGCGGTCTAGCGGGAGGGCCTCGAGAGACCCAGTACTTC.

This chain joins TRBV5-1 and TRBJ1-1; 12 positions agree with TRBD1. The germline gives CDR1 SGHRS, CDR2 YFSETQ. This CDR3 region has 15 residues. The junction had 5 bases not matched to a gene; V was cut back by 3 bases and J by 5 bases. The CDR3 DNA reads TGCGCCAGCAGCTGGGACAGGGGGCGAGGGACTGAAGCTTTCTTT. The encoded protein is CASSWDRGRGTEAFF.

The V and J genes are TRBV12-3 or TRBV12-4 and TRBJ1-4, with D unresolved. V was shortened by 7 bases and J by 1 base, with 10 bases between the two germline ends. The CDR3 sequence is 14 residues long. The CDR3 sequence is CASTSGLTNEKLFF. CDR3 sequence (DNA): TGTGCCAGCACTTCGGGGTTAACTAATGAAAAACTGTTTTTT.

This chain connects TRBV29-1 to TRBJ2-7; 7 bases agree with TRBD1. V was clipped by 7 bases and J by 2 bases; unmatched bases: 14. The CDR3 has 15 amino acids. Looked up from germline, CDR1 is SQVTM and CDR2 is ANQGSEA. The CDR3 DNA is TGCAGCGCTCGACAGGGTTCAGCGTCCCCCTACGAGCAGTACTTC. Translation gives CSARQGSASPYEQYF.

This clonotype has a single count. This chain connects TRBV6-1 to TRBJ2-7, with D unresolved. The germline V gene encodes CDR1 MNHNS and CDR2 SASEGT. Trimming stripped 1 base from V and 3 bases from J, with 13 bases between. The CDR3 loop spans 15 amino acids. DNA of the CDR3: TGTGCCAGCAGTGAAGATCGCCCGCTGTACTACGAGCAGTACTTC. It codes for CASSEDRPLYYEQYF.

The table lists this clonotype with a count of one. The junction and the germline gene differ at one end; a read error may be behind it. This chain connects TRBV12-5 to TRBJ2-1; 11 nucleotides align to TRBD2. The CDR3 sequence is 16 residues long. Germline CDR1 LGHNT, CDR2 FRNRAP. CDR3 sequence reads: CASGVVAGGPYNEQFF. The CDR3, as DNA: TGTGCTAGTGGTGTGGTAGCGGGAGGGCCGTACAATGAGCAGTTCTTC.

This chain links TRBV29-1 with TRBJ2-4; 9 nucleotides match TRBD1. TRBJ2-7 explains the end of the DNA better; the J call may be wrong. The CDR3 is made up of 16 amino acids. Germline V gene lookup returns CDR1 SQVTM and CDR2 ANQGSEA. DNA for the CDR3: TGCAGCGTTGTTCGGGGACAGGGTGTAAGGATGAACGAGCAGTACTTC. It yields the protein CSVVRGQGVRMNEQYF.

The chain recombines TRBV20-1 with TRBJ2-3; 11 bases line up with TRBD2. CDR1 DFQATT and CDR2 SNEGSKA come from the germline V gene (reference sequence). The CDR3 spans 14 residues. V dropped 6 bases and J dropped 4; count of bases not matched to a gene: 6. The DNA for the CDR3 is TGCAGTGCAGGAGGTAGCGGGAGGGCAGATACGCAGTATTTT. Translating it yields CSAGGSGRADTQYF.

This chain uses TRBV7-9 with TRBJ1-2; D perhaps matches TRBD1 (5 bases). Per the germline V gene, CDR1 is SEHNR and CDR2 is FQNEAQ (reference sequence). Trimming took off 1 base at V and 7 bases at J, with 22 bases between the two ends. This CDR3 is built from 17 residues. The CDR3 is CASSLGRTPLETVGYTF. The CDR3 DNA reads TGTGCCAGCAGCTTAGGAAGGACACCCCTAGAAACGGTTGGCTACACCTTC.

The rearrangement links TRBV7-9 to TRBJ2-3, with TRBD2 matching 8 bases. Germline V lookup: CDR1 SEHNR, CDR2 FQNEAQ (reference sequence). Germline trimming cut 0 bases from V and 12 bases from J; bases unmatched to any gene: 5. CDR3 length equals 13 residues. The CDR3 DNA is TGTGCCAGCAGCTTAGCGGAACTAGCGGTACAGTATTTT. This translates into CASSLAELAVQYF.

The J gene is TRBJ2-7, the V gene TRBV7-2; D uncertain. CDR1 and CDR2 from the germline V gene are SGHTA and FQGNSA. Trimming took off 4 bases at V and 2 bases at J, with 15 bases between the two ends. This CDR3 is 15 amino acids long. The CDR3 spells CASSWGGTTPYEQYF. DNA for the CDR3: TGTGCCAGCAGCTGGGGTGGAACTACTCCCTACGAGCAGTACTTC.